Here is one T cell receptor beta chain with its context. The sample comes from a study of control samples from healthy donors and cancer patients. There are 12 residues in the CDR3. CDR1 is PRHDT, CDR2 FYEKMQ, per germline (reference sequence). V was pared by 5 bases and J by 10 bases, with 14 bases between. This table comes from immunoSEQ multiplex PCR, and its TCRdb copy is limited to in-frame clones, with some not included. The sample holds about 79,000 clones, 90% to 95% seen once. The sequencing sample was made of PBMCs. This sequence was found in a woman in her thirties or forties with lung cancer. The V and J genes are TRBV13 and TRBJ1-2; D possibly corresponds to TRBD1 (5 bases). The CDR3 region has the DNA TGTGCCAGCAGCATTGGACAATTAGACTACACCTTC. This translates into CASSIGQLDYTF. The entire variable domain, with the rest obtained from reference TRBV13 and TRBJ1-2, is as follows: AAGVIQSPRHLIKEKRETATLKCYPIPRHDTVYWYQQGPGQDPQFLISFYEKMQSDKGSIPDRFSAQQFSDYHSELNMSSLELGDSALYFCASSIGQLDYTFGSGTRLTVV.